This T cell receptor beta chain is drawn from a study of blood T cells in healthy people across ages. General study results and limits: Estimated diversity across one million T cells was deemed an underestimate.

Around 10 milliliters of peripheral blood were drawn from each donor. With each sample, at least 5 micrograms of total RNA were extracted. V lost 4 bases to trimming and J lost 1 base, with 8 bases between them. The CDR3 is made up of 13 amino acids. Germline V lookup: CDR1 SEHNR, CDR2 FQNEAQ (reference sequence). This clonotype was seen ten or more times. The antigen remains unidentified. The authors ran a second PCR of about 6 to 11 cycles using a sample-barcoded 5' primer and a J-beta primer mix. TCRdb fed the 5' RACE reads into MiXCR, producing one record per CDR3 protein. The table has around 1,900,000 distinct CDR3 sequences, about two fifths seen once.

The sequence derives from a human donor in good health. The specimen sequenced was blood. The chain has TRBV7-9 and TRBJ2-7, with D unclear. The CDR3: CASSWTVSYEQYF. CDR3 DNA: TGTGCCAGCAGCTGGACGGTTTCCTACGAGCAGTACTTC.